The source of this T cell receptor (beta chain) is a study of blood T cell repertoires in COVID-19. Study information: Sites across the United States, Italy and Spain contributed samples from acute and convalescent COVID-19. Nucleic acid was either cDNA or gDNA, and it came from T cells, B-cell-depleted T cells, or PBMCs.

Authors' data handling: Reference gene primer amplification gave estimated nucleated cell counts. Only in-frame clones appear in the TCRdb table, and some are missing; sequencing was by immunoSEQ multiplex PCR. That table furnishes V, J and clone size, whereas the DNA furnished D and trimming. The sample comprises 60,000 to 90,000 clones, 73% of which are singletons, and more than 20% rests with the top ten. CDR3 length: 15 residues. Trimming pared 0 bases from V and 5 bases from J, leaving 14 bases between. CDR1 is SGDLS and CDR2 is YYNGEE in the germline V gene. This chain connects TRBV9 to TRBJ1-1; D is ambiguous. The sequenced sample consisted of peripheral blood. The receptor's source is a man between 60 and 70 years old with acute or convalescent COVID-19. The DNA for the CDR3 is TGTGCCAGCAGCGTAGCTGACGAGGAGTGGACTGAAGCTTTCTTT. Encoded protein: CASSVADEEWTEAFF.